Following are 11 T cell receptor beta chains from one sample sequenced in a study of cytomegalovirus exposure and HLA in healthy donors. PCR primers comprised 60 Vbeta and 13 Jbeta primers. Clones were sequenced by immunoSEQ multiplex PCR, and TCRdb holds only the in-frame ones, with some missing. The sample includes about 97,000 clones, around 10% of them seen just once. Sample: PBMCs. These receptors came from a man aged 50 to 60 in good health and CMV-seropositive.

As DNA, the CDR3 is TGTGCCAGCAGTTTTCTTGATAGGGGACTAGCGGGAGACAATGAGCAGTTCTTC. Protein product: CASSFLDRGLAGDNEQFF. V usage is TRBV28 and J usage is TRBJ2-1; 14 positions match TRBD2. This CDR3 is built from 18 residues. Germline loops: CDR1 MDHEN, CDR2 SYDVKM. V shed 3 bases and J 5 bases; nucleotides not matched to a gene: 9. Full variable domain (remainder filled in from reference TRBV28 and TRBJ2-1): DVKVTQSSRYLVKRTGEKVFLECVQDMDHENMFWYRQDPGLGLRLIYFSYDVKMKEKGDIPEGYSVSREKKERFSLILESASTNQTSMYLCASSFLDRGLAGDNEQFFGPGTRLTVL.

This clone came up a few times. The CDR3 coding sequence is TGTGCCAGCAGTCAGACTAGCGGGATAGGGAATACGCAGTATTTT. This sequence encodes CASSQTSGIGNTQYF. The chain is built from TRBV6-5 and TRBJ2-3; 11 bases match TRBD2. This CDR3 contains 15 residues. The germline gives CDR1 MNHEY, CDR2 SVGAGI. Germline trimming cut 5 bases from V and 7 bases from J; bases unmatched to any gene: 8.

V usage is TRBV27 and J usage is TRBJ2-7; unclear D gene. Per the germline V gene, CDR1 is MNHEY and CDR2 is SMNVEV (reference sequence). This CDR3 has 14 residues. Trimming shortened V by 1 base and J by 1 base, and 8 bases separated the two germline ends. This CDR3 reads CASSLWAESYEQYF. The CDR3 DNA is TGTGCCAGCAGTTTATGGGCAGAATCCTACGAGCAGTACTTC.

There are a few counts of this clone. This chain connects TRBV15 to TRBJ1-3; 10 positions agree with TRBD1. The J segment lost 11 bases and the V segment lost 5 bases, leaving 9 bases of the junction unmatched. The germline V gene encodes CDR1 LNHNV and CDR2 YYDKDF (reference sequence). This CDR3 is 14 amino acids long. The CDR3 loop reads CATSGQGGGRAIYF. The DNA of the CDR3 is TGTGCCACCAGCGGACAGGGGGGCGGTCGCGCCATATATTTT.

The J gene is TRBJ1-5, the V gene TRBV15; TRBD1 matches at 8 bases. Germline CDR1 reads LNHNV; CDR2 reads YYDKDF (reference sequence). With V trimmed by 2 bases and J by 2 bases, 5 bases remained unmatched. CDR3 size: 16 residues. The CDR3 loop reads CATSRPQGAGNQPQHF. The CDR3 coding sequence is TGTGCCACCAGCAGACCGCAGGGGGCTGGCAATCAGCCCCAGCATTTT. Based on the CDR3 plus reference TRBV15 and TRBJ1-5, the full variable domain is DAMVIQNPRYQVTQFGKPVTLSCSQTLNHNVMYWYQQKSSQAPKLLFHYYDKDFNNEADTPDNFQSRRPNTSFCFLDIRSPGLGDTAMYLCATSRPQGAGNQPQHFGDGTRLSIL.

The chain is built from TRBV19 and TRBJ1-4; D possibly corresponds to TRBD1 (5 bases). The V gene lost 3 bases and the J gene lost 2 bases, with 19 bases spanning the gap. The CDR3 is made up of 18 amino acids. Looked up from germline, CDR1 is LNHDA and CDR2 is SQIVND (reference sequence). The DNA of the CDR3 is TGTGCCAGTAGTATCTTTCTGGAGGGGCGTGGGACTAATGAAAAACTGTTTTTT. It specifies CASSIFLEGRGTNEKLFF.

This clone occurred a few times. The junction and the germline gene differ at one end; a read error may be behind it. The chain is built from TRBV9 and TRBJ2-5, with 7 bases that match TRBD2. Germline V gene data show CDR1 as SGDLS and CDR2 as YYNGEE. The CDR3 is made up of 15 amino acids. The CDR3 nucleotides read TGTGCCAGCAGCGATGCGGGAGAGGGAGGGGAGACCCGGTACTTC. Translation gives CASSDAGEGGETRYF.

The chain couples TRBV30 to TRBJ2-7; D ambiguous. Trimming removed 3 bases at V and 1 base at J, with 4 bases between. The CDR3 has 11 amino acids. Per germline, CDR1 GTSNPN and CDR2 SVGIG (reference sequence). As DNA, the CDR3 is TGTGCCTGGAGCTCTTCCTACGAGCAGTACTTC. This codes for CAWSSSYEQYF.

A few counts support this clone. This chain connects TRBV28 to TRBJ1-5; D gene ambiguous. The germline CDR1 and CDR2 sequences are MDHEN and SYDVKM. V dropped 3 bases and J dropped 7 bases, with 7 bases sitting between them. The CDR3 has 12 amino acids. CDR3 amino acids: CASSLSMQPQHF. CDR3 sequence (DNA): TGTGCCAGCAGTTTGTCTATGCAGCCCCAGCATTTT.

The chain carries TRBV10-1 and TRBJ2-1, with 8 bases matching TRBD1. V trimming: 0 bases; J trimming: 7 bases; junction bases outside the gene matches: 5. The CDR3 has 15 amino acids. Germline CDR1 and CDR2: WNHNN and SYGVQD (reference sequence). The CDR3 loop is CASSESGTGRNEQFF. CDR3 bases: TGCGCCAGCAGTGAGTCCGGGACAGGCCGGAATGAGCAGTTCTTC.

The rearrangement joins TRBV1 to TRBJ2-1; the table's D call of TRBD2 was not tested on the DNA. TRBV1 is a known pseudogene. CDR3 length: 17 residues. The CDR3 protein is CTSSQQTSGRANNEQFF. The CDR3 DNA reads TGCACCAGCAGCCAACAGACTAGCGGGAGGGCCAACAATGAGCAGTTCTTC.